This TCR beta chain comes out of a study of T-cell memory formation after mild COVID-19. Trimming removed 3 bases from V and 0 bases from J; junction bases left unmatched: 7. The CDR3 contains 17 residues. Germline V gene sequence: CDR1 MNHEY, CDR2 SVGAGI. 5'RACE primed from the constant segment yielded TCR alpha and TCR beta cDNA libraries bearing sample barcodes and UMIs. TCRdb called the 5' RACE reads again in MiXCR, with one record for every CDR3 protein. The sample shows about half a million distinct CDR3 sequences, roughly 18% of them seen only once. The J gene is TRBJ2-4, the V gene TRBV6-5, with 8 bases matching TRBD2. Sequenced material: PBMCs or a T cell subset sorted from them (not recorded which). This TCR was sampled from an adult woman who had mild COVID-19 (a few samples of this study predate the infection). Cell type and time point are not known. The CDR3 DNA reads TGTGCCAGCAGTTATGATCTAGCGGGTTCAGCCAAAAACATTCAGTACTTC. Its protein product is CASSYDLAGSAKNIQYF.